The TCR beta chain described here comes from a study of blood T cell repertoires in COVID-19. Across the study: The study drew acute and convalescent COVID-19 samples from the United States, Italy and Spain. The analysed material was cDNA or gDNA that came from T cells, B-cell-depleted T cells, or PBMCs.

The cohort comprised adults aged about 18 to 100 years residing in 24 US areas. Between the trimmed V and J ends, which lost 7 bases and 1 base, there was a span of 10 bases. The CDR3 runs 13 residues. Assay used: immunoSEQ multiplex PCR; TCRdb lists only in-frame clones, some missing. In the table there are around 300,000 clones, 90% of which are singletons. The specimen sequenced was PBMCs or T cells enriched from blood (not recorded which). This TCR came from a woman under 30 with acute COVID-19. The rearrangement joins TRBV12-3 or TRBV12-4 to TRBJ1-1; no clear D gene. The CDR3, as DNA: TGTGCCAGCACTCTTACAGAGAACACTGAAGCTTTCTTT. Residues: CASTLTENTEAFF.